This TCR beta chain was identified during a study of OX40 agonist ivuxolimab in advanced cancers. TCRdb keeps only in-frame clones here, not all; method: immunoSEQ multiplex PCR. The sample holds around 72,000 clones; 89% are singletons and the top ten take approximately 10%. The sequencing here drew on CD4+ or CD8+ T cells sorted from blood, taken in a trial of the OX40 agonist ivuxolimab. The receptor's source is an adult with an advanced solid tumor such as melanoma, head and neck, liver or kidney cancer.

CDR3 residues: CASSSRAYEQYF. The CDR3 DNA reads as TGTGCCAGCAGCTCCAGGGCGTACGAGCAGTACTTC. V and J are TRBV5-8 and TRBJ2-7; possible D gene TRBD1, 5 bases. The germline CDR1 and CDR2 sequences are SGHTS and YDEGEE. This CDR3 has 12 residues. V was clipped by 3 bases and J by 4 bases, with 8 bases between them.